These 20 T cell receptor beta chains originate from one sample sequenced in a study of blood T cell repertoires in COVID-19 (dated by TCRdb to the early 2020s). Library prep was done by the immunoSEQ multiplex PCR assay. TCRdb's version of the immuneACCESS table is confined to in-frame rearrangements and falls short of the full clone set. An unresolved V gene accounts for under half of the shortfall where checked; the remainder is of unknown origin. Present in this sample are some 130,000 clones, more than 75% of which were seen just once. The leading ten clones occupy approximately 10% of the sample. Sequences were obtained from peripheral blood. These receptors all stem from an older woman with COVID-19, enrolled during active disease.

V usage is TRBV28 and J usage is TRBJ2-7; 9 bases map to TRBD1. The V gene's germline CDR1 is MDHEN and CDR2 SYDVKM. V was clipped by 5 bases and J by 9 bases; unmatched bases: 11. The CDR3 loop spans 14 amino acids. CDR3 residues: CASSPPTGGPGQYF. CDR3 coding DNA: TGTGCCAGCAGTCCCCCGACAGGGGGGCCTGGGCAGTACTTC.

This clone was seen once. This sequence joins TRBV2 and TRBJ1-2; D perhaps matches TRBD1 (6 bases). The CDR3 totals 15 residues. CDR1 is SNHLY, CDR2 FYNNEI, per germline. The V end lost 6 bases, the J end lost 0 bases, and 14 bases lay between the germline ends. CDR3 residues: CASSVQGWANYGYTF. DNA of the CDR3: TGTGCCAGCAGCGTACAGGGCTGGGCTAACTATGGCTACACCTTC.

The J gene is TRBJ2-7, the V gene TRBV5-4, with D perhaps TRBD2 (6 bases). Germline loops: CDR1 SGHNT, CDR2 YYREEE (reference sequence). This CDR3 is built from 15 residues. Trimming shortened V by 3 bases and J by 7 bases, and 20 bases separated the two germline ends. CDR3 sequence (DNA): TGTGCCAGCAGCTCCGGCAGGGCAAGACTAGGGGAGCAGTACTTC. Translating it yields CASSSGRARLGEQYF.

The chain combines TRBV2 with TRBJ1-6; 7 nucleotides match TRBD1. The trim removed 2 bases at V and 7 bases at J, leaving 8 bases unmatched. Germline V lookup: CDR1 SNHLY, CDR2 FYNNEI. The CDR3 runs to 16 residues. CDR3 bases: TGTGCCAGCAGTGAACCCGACAGGGCGGGAAATTCACCCCTCCACTTT. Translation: CASSEPDRAGNSPLHF.

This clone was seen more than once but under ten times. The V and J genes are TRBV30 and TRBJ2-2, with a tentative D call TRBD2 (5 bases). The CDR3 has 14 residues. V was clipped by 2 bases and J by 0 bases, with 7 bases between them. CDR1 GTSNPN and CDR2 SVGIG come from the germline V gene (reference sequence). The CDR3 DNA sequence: TGTGCCTGGAGTACGGGATCGAACACCGGGGAGCTGTTTTTT. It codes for CAWSTGSNTGELFF.

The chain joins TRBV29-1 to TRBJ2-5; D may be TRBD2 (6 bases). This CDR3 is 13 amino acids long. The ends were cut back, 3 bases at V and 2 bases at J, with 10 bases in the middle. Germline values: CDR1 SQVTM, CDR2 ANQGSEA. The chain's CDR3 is CSVDDGGQETQYF. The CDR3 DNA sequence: TGCAGCGTTGACGATGGGGGGCAAGAGACCCAGTACTTC. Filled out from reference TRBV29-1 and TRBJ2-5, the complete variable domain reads SAVISQKPSRDICQRGTSLTIQCQVDSQVTMMFWYRQQPGQSLTLIATANQGSEATYESGFVIDKFPISRPNLTFSTLTVSNMSPEDSSIYLCSVDDGGQETQYFGPGTRLLVL.

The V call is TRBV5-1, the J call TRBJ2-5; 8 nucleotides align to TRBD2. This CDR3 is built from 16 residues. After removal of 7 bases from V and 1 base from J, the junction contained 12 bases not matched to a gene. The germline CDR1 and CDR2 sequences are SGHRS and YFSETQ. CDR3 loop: CASSRGGAPLQETQYF. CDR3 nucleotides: TGCGCCAGCTCTCGGGGGGGGGCTCCCCTCCAAGAGACCCAGTACTTC.

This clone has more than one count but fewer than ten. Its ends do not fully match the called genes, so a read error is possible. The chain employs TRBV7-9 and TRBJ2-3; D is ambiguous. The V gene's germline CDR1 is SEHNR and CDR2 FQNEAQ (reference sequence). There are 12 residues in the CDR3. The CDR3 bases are TGTGCCAGCAGATTAGGGCCCCCTACGCAGTATTTT. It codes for CASRLGPPTQYF.

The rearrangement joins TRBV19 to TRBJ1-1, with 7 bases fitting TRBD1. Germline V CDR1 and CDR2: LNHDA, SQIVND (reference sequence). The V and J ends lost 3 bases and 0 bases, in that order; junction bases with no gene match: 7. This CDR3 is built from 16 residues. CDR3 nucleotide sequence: TGTGCCAGTAGTATCGCGGGACAGCTCATGAACACTGAAGCTTTCTTT. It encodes CASSIAGQLMNTEAFF.

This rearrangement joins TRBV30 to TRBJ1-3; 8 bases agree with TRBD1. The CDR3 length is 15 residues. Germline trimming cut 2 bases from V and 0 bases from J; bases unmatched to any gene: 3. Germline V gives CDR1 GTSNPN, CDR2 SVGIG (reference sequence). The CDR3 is CAWSSGGPSGNTIYF. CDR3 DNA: TGTGCCTGGAGTTCAGGGGGCCCCTCTGGAAACACCATATATTTT.

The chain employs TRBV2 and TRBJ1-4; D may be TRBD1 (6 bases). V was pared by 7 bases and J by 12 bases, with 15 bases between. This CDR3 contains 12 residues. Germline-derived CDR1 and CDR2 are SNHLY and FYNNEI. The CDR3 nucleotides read TGTGCCAGCAAATTTTCAGGGGAAGAACTGTTTTTT. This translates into CASKFSGEELFF. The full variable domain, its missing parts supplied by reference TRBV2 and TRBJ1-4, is EPEVTQTPSHQVTQMGQEVILRCVPISNHLYFYWYRQILGQKVEFLVSFYNNEISEKSEIFDDQFSVERPDGSNFTLKIRSTKLEDSAMYFCASKFSGEELFFGSGTQLSVL.

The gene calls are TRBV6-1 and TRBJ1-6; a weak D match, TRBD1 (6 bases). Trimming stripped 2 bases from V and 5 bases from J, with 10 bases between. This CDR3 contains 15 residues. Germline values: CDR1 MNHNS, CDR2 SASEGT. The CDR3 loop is CASSEMGHDNSPLHF. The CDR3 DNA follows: TGTGCCAGCAGTGAAATGGGACACGATAATTCACCCCTCCACTTT.

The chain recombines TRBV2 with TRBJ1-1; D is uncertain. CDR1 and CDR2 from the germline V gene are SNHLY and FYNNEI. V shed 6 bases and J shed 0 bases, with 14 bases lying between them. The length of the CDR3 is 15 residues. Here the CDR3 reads CASSALASVNTEAFF. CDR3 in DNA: TGTGCCAGCAGCGCCCTGGCCAGCGTGAACACTGAAGCTTTCTTT.

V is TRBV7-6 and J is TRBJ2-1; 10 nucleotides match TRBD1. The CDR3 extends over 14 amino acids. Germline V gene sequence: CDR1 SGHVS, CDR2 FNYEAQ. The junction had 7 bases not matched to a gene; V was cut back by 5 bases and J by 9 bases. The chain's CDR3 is CASSGTGDIGEQFF. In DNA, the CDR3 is TGTGCCAGCAGCGGGACAGGGGATATTGGTGAGCAGTTCTTC.

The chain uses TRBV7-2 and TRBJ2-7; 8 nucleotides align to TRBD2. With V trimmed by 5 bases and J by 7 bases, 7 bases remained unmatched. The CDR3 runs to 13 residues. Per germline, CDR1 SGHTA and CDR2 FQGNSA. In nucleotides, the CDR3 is TGTGCCAGCAGCCCGGGGGGGGCGAGGGAGCAGTACTTC. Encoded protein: CASSPGGAREQYF.

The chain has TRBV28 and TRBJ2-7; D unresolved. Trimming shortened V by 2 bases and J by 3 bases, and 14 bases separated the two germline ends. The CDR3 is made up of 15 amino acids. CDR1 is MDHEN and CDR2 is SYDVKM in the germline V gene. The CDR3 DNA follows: TGTGCCAGCAGTTTACTTCCGGGTTTACTCTACGAGCAGTACTTC. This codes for CASSLLPGLLYEQYF.

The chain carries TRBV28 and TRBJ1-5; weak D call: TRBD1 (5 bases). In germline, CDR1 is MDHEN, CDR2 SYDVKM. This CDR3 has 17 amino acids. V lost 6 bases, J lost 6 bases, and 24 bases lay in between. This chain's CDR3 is CASRPGGGAMRTQPQHF. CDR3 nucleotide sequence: TGTGCCAGCAGGCCCGGGGGGGGTGCTATGAGGACTCAGCCCCAGCATTTT.

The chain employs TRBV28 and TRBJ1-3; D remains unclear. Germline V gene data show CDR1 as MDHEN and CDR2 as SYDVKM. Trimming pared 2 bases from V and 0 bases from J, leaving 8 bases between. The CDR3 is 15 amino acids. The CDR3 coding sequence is TGTGCCAGCAGTTTAAAGGGAGCCTCTGGAAACACCATATATTTT. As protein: CASSLKGASGNTIYF.

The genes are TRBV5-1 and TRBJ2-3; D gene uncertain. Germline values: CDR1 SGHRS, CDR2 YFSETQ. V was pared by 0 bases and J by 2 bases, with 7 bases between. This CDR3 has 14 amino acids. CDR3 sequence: CASSLETSTDTQYF. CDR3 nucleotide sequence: TGCGCCAGCAGCTTGGAGACATCCACAGATACGCAGTATTTT.

The CDR3 region has the DNA TGTGCCAGCAGTTTCGCAGACACCATCCTAAATAGCAATCAGCCCCAGCATTTT. Residues: CASSFADTILNSNQPQHF. The chain recombines TRBV28 with TRBJ1-5; D remains unclear. V was cut by 3 bases and J by 0 bases, with 18 bases left in between. There are 18 residues in the CDR3. In germline, CDR1 is MDHEN, CDR2 SYDVKM.